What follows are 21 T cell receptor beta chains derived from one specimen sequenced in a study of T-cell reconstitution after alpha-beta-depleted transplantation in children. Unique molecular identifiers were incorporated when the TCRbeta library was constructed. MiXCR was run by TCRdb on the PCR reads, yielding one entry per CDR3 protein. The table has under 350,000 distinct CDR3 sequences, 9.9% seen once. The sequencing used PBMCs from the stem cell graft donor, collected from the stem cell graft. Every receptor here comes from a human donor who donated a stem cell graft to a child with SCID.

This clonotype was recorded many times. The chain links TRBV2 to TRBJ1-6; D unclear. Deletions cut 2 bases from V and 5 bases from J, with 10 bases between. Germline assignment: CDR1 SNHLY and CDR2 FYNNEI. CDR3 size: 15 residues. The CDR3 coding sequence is TGTGCCAGCAGTGAACTTGACACAAATAATTCACCCCTCCACTTT. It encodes CASSELDTNNSPLHF.

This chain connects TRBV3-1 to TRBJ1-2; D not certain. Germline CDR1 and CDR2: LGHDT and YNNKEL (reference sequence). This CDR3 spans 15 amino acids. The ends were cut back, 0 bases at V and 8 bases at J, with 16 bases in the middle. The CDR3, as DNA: TGTGCCAGCAGCCAAGACCCGCAGGCGTGGGAAGGCTACACCTTC. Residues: CASSQDPQAWEGYTF.

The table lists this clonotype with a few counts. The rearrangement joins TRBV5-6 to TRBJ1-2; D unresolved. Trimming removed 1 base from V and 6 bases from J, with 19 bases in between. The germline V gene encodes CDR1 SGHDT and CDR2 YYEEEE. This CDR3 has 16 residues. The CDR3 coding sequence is TGTGCCAGCAGCTTGTCCGGGAGTACTTTAAAGGATGGCTACACCTTC. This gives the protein CASSLSGSTLKDGYTF.

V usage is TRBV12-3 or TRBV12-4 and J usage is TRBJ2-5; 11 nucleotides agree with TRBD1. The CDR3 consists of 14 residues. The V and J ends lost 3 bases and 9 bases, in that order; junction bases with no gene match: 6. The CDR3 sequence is CASSFWDRGLSQYF. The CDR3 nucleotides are TGTGCCAGCAGTTTCTGGGACAGGGGGTTGTCCCAGTACTTC.

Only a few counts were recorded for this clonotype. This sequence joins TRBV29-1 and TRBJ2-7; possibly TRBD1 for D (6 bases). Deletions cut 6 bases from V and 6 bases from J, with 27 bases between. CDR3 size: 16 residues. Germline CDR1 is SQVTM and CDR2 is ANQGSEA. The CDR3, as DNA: TGCAGCGTGGGTGGACAGTTTATGGGCTCTAGTCGCGAGCAGTACTTC. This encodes CSVGGQFMGSSREQYF.

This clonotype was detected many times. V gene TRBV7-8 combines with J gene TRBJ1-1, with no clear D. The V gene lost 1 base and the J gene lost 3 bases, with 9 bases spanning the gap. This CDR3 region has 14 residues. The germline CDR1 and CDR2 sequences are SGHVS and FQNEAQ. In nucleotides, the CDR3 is TGTGCCAGCAGCTTAGGCTCACTTGACACTGAAGCTTTCTTT. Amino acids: CASSLGSLDTEAFF.

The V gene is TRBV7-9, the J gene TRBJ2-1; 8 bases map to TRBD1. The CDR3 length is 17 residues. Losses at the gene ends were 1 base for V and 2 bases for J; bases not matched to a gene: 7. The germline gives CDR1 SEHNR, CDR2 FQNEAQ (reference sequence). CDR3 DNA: TGTGCCAGCAGCTTAGACAGGGGGTCCCTTACCTACAATGAGCAGTTCTTC. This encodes CASSLDRGSLTYNEQFF.

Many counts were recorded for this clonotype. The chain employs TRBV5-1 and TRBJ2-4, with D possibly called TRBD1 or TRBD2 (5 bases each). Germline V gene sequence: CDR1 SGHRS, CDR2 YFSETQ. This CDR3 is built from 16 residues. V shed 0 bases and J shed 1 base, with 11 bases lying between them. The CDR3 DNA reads TGCGCCAGCAGCTTGGATGCAGGGACGGCCAAAAACATTCAGTACTTC. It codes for CASSLDAGTAKNIQYF.

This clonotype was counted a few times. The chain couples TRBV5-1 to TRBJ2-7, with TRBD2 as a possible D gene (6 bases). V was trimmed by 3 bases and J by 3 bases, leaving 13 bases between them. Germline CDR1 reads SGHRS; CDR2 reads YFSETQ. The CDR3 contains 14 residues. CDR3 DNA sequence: TGCGCCAGCAGCTGGACGACTAGAATCTACGAGCAGTACTTC. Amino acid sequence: CASSWTTRIYEQYF.

The CDR3 sequence: CASSYGGLGTEAFF. Here the CDR3 DNA reads TGTGCCAGCAGTTACGGGGGGCTGGGGACTGAAGCTTTCTTT. The chain recombines TRBV6-2 or TRBV6-3 with TRBJ1-1; D perhaps matches TRBD1 (6 bases). In germline, CDR1 is MNHEY, CDR2 SVGEGT. Trimming took 2 bases from V and 5 from J, leaving 12 bases between them. CDR3 length equals 14 residues.

The CDR3 is CSASILEGGNSPLHF. The DNA of the CDR3 is TGCAGTGCTAGTATTCTCGAGGGGGGGAATTCACCCCTCCACTTT. This sequence joins TRBV20-1 and TRBJ1-6, with D maybe TRBD1 (6 bases). The germline V and J ends were trimmed by 3 bases and 7 bases, with 16 bases remaining between them. The CDR3 has 15 amino acids. Per the germline V gene, CDR1 is DFQATT and CDR2 is SNEGSKA (reference sequence).

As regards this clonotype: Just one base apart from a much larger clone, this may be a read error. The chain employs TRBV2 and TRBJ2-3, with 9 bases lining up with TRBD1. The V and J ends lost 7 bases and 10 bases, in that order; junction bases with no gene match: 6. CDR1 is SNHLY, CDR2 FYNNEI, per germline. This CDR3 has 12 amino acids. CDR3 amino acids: CASTSRDRAQYF. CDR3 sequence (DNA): TGTGCCAGCACCAGCAGGGACAGGGCGCAGTATTTT. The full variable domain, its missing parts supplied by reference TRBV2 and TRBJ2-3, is EPEVTQTPSHQVTQMGQEVILRCVPISNHLYFYWYRQILGQKVEFLVSFYNNEISEKSEIFDDQFSVERPDGSNFTLKIRSTKLEDSAMYFCASTSRDRAQYFGPGTRLTVL.

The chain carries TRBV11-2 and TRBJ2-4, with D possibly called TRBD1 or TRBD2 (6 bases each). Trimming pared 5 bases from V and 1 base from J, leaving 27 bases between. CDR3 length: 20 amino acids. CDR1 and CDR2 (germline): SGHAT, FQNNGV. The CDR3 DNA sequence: TGTGCCAGCAGCCCCGAGGGTTGGACCTGGGGGGACATGGCCAAAAACATTCAGTACTTC. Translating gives CASSPEGWTWGDMAKNIQYF.

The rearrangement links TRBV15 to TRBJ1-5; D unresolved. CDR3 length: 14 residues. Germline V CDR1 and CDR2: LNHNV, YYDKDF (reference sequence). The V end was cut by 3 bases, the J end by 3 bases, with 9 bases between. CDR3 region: CATSSTSVNQPQHF. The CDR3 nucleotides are TGTGCCACCAGCAGTACTAGTGTCAATCAGCCCCAGCATTTT.

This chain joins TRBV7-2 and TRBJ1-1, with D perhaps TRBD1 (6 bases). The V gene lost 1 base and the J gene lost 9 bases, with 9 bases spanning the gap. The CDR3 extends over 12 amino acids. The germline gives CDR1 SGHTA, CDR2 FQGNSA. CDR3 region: CASSLDRAKAFF. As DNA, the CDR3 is TGTGCCAGCAGCTTAGACAGGGCAAAAGCTTTCTTT.

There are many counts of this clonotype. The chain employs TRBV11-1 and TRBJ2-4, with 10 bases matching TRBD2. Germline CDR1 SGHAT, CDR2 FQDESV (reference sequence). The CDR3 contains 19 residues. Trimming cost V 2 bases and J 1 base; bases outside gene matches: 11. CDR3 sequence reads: CASSLLSSGGALAKNIQYF. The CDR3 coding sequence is TGTGCCAGCAGCTTACTCTCCAGCGGGGGGGCATTGGCCAAAAACATTCAGTACTTC.

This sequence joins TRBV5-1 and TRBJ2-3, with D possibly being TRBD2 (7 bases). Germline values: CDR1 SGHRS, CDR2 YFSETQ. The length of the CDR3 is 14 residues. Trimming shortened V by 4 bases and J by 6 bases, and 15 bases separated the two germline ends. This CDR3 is CASSQTGGIDTQYF. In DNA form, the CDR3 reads TGCGCCAGCAGCCAAACGGGGGGCATCGATACGCAGTATTTT.

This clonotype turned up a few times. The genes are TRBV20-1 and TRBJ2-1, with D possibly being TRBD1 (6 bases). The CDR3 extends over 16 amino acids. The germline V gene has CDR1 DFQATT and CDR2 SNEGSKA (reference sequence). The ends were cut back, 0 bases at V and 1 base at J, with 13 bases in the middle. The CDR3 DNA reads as TGCAGTGCTAGAGATCCGGGACAACCATCCTACAATGAGCAGTTCTTC. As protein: CSARDPGQPSYNEQFF.

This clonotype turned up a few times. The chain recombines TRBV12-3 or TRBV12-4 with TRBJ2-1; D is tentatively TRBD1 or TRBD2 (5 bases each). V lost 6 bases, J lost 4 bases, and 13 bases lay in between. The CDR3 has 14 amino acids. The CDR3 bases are TGTGCCAGCAGCTACAGAGGGGATTACAATGAGCAGTTCTTC. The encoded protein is CASSYRGDYNEQFF.

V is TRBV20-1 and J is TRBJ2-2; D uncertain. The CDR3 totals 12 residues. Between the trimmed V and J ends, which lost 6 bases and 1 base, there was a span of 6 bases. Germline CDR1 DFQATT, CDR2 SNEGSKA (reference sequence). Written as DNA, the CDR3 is TGCAGTGCAAAGAGGAACACCGGGGAGCTGTTTTTT. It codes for CSAKRNTGELFF.

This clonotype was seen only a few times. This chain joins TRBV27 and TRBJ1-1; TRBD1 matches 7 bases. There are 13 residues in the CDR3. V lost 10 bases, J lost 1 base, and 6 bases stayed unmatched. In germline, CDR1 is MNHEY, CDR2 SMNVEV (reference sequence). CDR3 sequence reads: CATSGQWNTEAFF. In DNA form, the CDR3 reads TGTGCCACGTCGGGACAGTGGAACACTGAAGCTTTCTTT.